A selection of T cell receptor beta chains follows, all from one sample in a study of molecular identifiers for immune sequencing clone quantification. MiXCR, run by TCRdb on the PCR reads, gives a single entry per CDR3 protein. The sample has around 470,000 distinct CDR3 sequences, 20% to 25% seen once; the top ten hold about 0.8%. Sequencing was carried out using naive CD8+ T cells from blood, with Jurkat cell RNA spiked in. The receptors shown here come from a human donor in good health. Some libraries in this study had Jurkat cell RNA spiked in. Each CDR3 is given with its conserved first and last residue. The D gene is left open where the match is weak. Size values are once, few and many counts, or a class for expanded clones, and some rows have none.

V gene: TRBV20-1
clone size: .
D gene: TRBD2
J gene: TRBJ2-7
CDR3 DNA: TGCAGTGCTATACTAGCGGGGGGTGGTTACGAGCAGTACTTC
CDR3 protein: CSAILAGGGYEQYF

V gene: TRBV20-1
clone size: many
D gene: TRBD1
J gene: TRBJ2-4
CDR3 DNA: TGCAGTGCTAGAGACCGGACAGGGAGAACCAAAAACATTCAGTACTTC
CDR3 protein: CSARDRTGRTKNIQYF

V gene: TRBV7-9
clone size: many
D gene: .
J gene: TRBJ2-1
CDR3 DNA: TGTGCCAGCAGCTTATCTGGGAGTTCCTATGAGCAGTTCTTC
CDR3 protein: CASSLSGSSYEQFF

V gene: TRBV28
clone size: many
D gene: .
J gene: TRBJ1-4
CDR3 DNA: TGTGCCAGCAGTTTGGTGACAGGAGGGGATGAAAAACTGTTTTTT
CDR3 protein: CASSLVTGGDEKLFF

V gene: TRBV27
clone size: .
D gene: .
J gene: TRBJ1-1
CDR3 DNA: TGTGCCAGCAGTATCCGGGACCTATCTTCTGGTGGCGCTGAAGCTTTCTTT
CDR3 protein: CASSIRDLSSGGAEAFF

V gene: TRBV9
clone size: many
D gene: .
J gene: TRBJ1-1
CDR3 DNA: TGTGCCAGCAGCGTAGGAGGGGGTGTCACTGAAGCTTTCTTT
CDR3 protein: CASSVGGGVTEAFF

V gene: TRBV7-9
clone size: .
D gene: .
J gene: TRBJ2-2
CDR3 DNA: TGTGCCAGCAGCTTAGAGTCAAGGGCCAACACCGGGGAGCTGTTTTTT
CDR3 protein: CASSLESRANTGELFF

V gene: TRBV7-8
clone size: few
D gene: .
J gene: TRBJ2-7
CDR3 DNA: TGTGCCAGCAGCTTAGTTGTGGGAAGCTCCTACGAGCAGTACTTC
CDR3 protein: CASSLVVGSSYEQYF

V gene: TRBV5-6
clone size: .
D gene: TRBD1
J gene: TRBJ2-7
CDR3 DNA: TGTGCCAGCAGGAAAAGGACAGGGCCCTACGAGCAGTACTTC
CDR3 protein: CASRKRTGPYEQYF

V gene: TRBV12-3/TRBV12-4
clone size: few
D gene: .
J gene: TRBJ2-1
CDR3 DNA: TGTGCCAGCAGTTTTGTGCTCGCTTCGAGCACCAATGAGCAGTTCTTC
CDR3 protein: CASSFVLASSTNEQFF

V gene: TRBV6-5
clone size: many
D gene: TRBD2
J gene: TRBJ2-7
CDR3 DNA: TGTGCCAGCAGTTTCGTCCCAGCGGGAGGAAACGAGCAGTACTTC
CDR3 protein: CASSFVPAGGNEQYF

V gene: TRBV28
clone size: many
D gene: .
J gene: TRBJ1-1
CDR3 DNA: TGTGCCTCCGGTGAAAGCACTGAAGCTTTCTTT
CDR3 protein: CASGESTEAFF

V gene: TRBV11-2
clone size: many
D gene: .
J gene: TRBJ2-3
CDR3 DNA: TGTGCCAGCAGCAAGGGCTGGAACACAGATACGCAGTATTTT
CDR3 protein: CASSKGWNTDTQYF

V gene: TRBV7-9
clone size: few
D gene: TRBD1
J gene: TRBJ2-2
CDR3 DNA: TGTGCCAGCAGCCCTATATCCACAGGGGCCGCCGGGGAGCTGTTTTTT
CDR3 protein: CASSPISTGAAGELFF

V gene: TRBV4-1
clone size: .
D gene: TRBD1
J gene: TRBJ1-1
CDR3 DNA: TGCGCCAGCAGCCAATCTAAAGCGGTACAGGGGGACACTGAAGCTTTCTTT
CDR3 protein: CASSQSKAVQGDTEAFF

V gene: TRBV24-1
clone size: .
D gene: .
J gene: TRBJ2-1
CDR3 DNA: TGTGCCACCAGTGACCAACCCGGGGCTAGGAAGCTCTTC
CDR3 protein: CATSDQPGARKLF

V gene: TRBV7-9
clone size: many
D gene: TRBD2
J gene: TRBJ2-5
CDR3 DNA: TGTGCCAGCAGCTTTCAAGGACTAGCGGGAGTGAGAGTTTCAGAGACCCAGTACTTC
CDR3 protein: CASSFQGLAGVRVSETQYF

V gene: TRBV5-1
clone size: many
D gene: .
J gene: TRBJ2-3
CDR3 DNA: TGCGCCAGCAGCCCAGACCAGAGATATGCAGATACGCAGTATTTT
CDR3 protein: CASSPDQRYADTQYF

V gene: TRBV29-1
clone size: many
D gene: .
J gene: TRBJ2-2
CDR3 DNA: TGCAGCGCTCTCACTACGAACACCGGGGAGCTGTTTTTT
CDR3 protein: CSALTTNTGELFF

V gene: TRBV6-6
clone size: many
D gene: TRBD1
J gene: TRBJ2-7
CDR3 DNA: TGTGCCAGCAGAACAGGGGGCTTGTACGAGCAGTACTTC
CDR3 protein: CASRTGGLYEQYF

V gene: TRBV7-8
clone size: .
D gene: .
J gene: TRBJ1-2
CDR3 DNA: TGTGCCAGCAGCCCGGAGGGCGCAGCCACTGACTATGGCTACACCTTC
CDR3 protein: CASSPEGAATDYGYTF

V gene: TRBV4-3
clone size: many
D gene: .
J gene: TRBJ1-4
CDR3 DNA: TGCGCCAGCAGCCAAAATAGTAAGGAGAAACTGTTTTTT
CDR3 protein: CASSQNSKEKLFF

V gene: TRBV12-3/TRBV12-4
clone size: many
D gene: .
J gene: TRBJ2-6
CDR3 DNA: TGTGCCAGCAGCGTCCAGGACAGCAGCTCTGGGGCCAACGTCCTGACTTTC
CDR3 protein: CASSVQDSSSGANVLTF

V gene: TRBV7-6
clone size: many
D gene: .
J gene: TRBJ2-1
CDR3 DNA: TGTGCCAGCAGCAGAGGGGGGCCCGATGAGCAGTTCTTC
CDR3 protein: CASSRGGPDEQFF

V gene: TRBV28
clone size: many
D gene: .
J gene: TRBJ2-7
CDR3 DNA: TGTGCCAGCAGTTTTGGAGTGGGCTACGAGCAGTACTTC
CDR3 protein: CASSFGVGYEQYF

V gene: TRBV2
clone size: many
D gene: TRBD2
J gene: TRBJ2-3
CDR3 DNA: TGTGCCAGCAGTGAAGGACTAGCGGGGGTTACCACAGATACGCAGTATTTT
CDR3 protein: CASSEGLAGVTTDTQYF

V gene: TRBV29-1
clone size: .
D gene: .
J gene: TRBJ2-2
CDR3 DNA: TGCAGCGTCCTGACGGGAGCCGGGGAGCTGTTTTTT
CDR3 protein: CSVLTGAGELFF

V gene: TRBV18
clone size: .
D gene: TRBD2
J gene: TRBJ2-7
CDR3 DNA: TGTGCCAGCTCCGACCCCCGACTAGCGAGAGAGCAGTACTTC
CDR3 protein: CASSDPRLAREQYF

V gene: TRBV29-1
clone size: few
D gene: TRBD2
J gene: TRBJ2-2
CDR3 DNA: TGCAGCGTTGAGTCGCGGGAGACCGGGGAGCTGTTTTTT
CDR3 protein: CSVESRETGELFF

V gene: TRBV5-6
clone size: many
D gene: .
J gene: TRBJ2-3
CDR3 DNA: TGTGCCAGCAGCTTTGCACAGACTAACACAGATACGCAGTATTTT
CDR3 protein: CASSFAQTNTDTQYF

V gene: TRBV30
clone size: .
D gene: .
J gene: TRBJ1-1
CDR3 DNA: TGTGCCTGGAGACTTCAGACTGAAGCTTTCTTT
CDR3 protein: CAWRLQTEAFF

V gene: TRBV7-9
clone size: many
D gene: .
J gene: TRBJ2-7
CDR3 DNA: TGTGCCAGCAGGGGGCCGTCTGCGGGGATCTCCTACGAGCAGTACTTC
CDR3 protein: CASRGPSAGISYEQYF

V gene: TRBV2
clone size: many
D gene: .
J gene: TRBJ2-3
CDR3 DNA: TGTGCCAGCAGTGAACCAACACACGCGAGCACAGATACGCAGTATTTT
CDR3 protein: CASSEPTHASTDTQYF

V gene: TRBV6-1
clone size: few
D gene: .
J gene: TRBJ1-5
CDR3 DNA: TGTGCCAGCAGTCCTACTAAACATCAGCCCCAGCATTTT
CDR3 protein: CASSPTKHQPQHF

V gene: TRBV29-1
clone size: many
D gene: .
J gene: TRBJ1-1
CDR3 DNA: TGCAGCGTTGGGTCGGCTTTCTTT
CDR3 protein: CSVGSAFF

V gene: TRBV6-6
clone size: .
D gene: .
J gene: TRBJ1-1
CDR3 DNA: TGTGCCAGCAATAGGGGAGCAACAGACACTGAAGCTTTCTTT
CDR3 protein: CASNRGATDTEAFF

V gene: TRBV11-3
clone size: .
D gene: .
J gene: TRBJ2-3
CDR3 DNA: TGTGCCAGCAGCTTGAGATTCGGGGCGAATACGCAGTATTTT
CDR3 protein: CASSLRFGANTQYF

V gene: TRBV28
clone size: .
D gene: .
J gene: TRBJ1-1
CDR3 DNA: TGTGCCAACAGTGCAGACCTCAACACTGAAGCTTTCTTT
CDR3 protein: CANSADLNTEAFF

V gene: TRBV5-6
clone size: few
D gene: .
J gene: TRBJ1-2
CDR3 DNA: TGTGCCAGCAGCTTGGACGGGTCTAACTATGGCTACACCTTC
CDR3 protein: CASSLDGSNYGYTF

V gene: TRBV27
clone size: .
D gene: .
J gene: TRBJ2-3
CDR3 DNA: TGTGCCAGCAGTTTATGGGCTTCTCTTAGCACAGATACGCAGTATTTT
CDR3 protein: CASSLWASLSTDTQYF

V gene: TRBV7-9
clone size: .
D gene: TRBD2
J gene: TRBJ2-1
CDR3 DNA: TGTGCCAGCAGCCCCGTTTATGGCGGGGGGATCAATGAGCAGTTCTTC
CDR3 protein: CASSPVYGGGINEQFF

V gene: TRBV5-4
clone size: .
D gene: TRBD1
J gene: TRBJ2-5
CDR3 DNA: TGTGCCAGCAGCCAAGGGACAGGGGGCTTTGAGACCCAGTACTTC
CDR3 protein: CASSQGTGGFETQYF

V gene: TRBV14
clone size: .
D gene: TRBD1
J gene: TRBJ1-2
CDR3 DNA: TGTGCCAGCAGGGGGACAGGGGACTCCTTTGGCTACACCTTC
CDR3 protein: CASRGTGDSFGYTF

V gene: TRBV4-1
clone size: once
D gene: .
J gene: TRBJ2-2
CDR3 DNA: TGCGCCAGCAGCCAAGATCTAGGGTATAGGGACGGGGAGCTGTTTTTT
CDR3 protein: CASSQDLGYRDGELFF

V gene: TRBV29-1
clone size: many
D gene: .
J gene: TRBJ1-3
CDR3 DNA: TGCAGCGTTGTTGCGGGGGCGTTCGAAAACACCATATATTTT
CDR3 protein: CSVVAGAFENTIYF

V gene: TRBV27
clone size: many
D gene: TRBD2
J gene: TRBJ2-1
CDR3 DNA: TGTGCCAGCAGTCTTAGCGGGGGGGCCTACAATGAGCAGTTCTTC
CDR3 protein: CASSLSGGAYNEQFF

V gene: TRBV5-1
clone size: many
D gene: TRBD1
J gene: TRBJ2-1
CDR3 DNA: TGCGCCAGCAGCCCCCGACAGGGCTCCTACAATGAGCAGTTCTTC
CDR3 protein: CASSPRQGSYNEQFF

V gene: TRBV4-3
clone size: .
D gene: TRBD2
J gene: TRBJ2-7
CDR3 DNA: TGCGCCAGCAGCCAGTCGGGACTAGCGGGCTACGAGCAGTACTTC
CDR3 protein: CASSQSGLAGYEQYF

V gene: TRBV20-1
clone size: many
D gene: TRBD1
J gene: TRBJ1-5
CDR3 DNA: TGCAGTGCTCCGCGACAGGGAGGCAATCAGCCCCAGCATTTT
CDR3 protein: CSAPRQGGNQPQHF

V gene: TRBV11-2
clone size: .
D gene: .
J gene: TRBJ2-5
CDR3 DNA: TGTGCCAGCAGCTTAGAAATGGGGGAGAGGGGAGAGACCCAGTACTTC
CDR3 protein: CASSLEMGERGETQYF

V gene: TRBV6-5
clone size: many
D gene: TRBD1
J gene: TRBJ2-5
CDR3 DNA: TGTGCCAGCAGTTACTCGAGGTCCAGGGGGCGCGGAGAGACCCAGTACTTC
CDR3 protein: CASSYSRSRGRGETQYF

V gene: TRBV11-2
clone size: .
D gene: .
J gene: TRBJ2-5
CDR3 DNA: TGTGCCAGCAAACTCCTTCCCGCCCAAGAGACCCAGTACTTC
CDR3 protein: CASKLLPAQETQYF

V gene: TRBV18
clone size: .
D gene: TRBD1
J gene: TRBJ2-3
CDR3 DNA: TGTGCCAGCTCTCCAAGACAGGGAACATTTGGTAACGCGCAGTATTTT
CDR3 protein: CASSPRQGTFGNAQYF